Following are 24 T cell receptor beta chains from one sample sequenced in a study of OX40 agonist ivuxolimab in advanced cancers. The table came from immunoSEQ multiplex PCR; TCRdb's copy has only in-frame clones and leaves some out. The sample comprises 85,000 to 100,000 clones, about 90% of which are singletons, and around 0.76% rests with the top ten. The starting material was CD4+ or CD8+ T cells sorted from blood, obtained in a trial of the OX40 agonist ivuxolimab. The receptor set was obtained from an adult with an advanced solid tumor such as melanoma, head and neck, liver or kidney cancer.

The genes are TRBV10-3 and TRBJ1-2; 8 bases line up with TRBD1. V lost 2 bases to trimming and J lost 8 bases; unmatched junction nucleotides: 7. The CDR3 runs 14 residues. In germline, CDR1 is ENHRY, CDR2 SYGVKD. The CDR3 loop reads CAISEGTGMGGYTF. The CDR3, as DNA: TGTGCCATCAGTGAGGGGACAGGTATGGGCGGCTACACCTTC.

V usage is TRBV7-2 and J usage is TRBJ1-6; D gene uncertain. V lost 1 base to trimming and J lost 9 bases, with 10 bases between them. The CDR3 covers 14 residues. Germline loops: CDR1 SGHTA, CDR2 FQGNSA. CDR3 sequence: CASSLVDLGSPLHF. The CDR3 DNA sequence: TGTGCCAGCAGCTTAGTGGACTTAGGTTCACCCCTCCACTTT.

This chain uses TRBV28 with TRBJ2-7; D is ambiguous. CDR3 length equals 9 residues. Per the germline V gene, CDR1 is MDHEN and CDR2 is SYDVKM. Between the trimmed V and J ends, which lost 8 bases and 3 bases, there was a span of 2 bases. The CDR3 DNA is TGTGCCAGCGGCTACGAGCAGTACTTC. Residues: CASGYEQYF.

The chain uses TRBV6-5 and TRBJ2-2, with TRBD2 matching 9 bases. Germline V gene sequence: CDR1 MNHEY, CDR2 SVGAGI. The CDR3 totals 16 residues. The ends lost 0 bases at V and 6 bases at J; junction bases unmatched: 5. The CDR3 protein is CASSYSIAGVSGELFF. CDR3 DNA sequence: TGTGCCAGCAGTTACTCGATAGCGGGGGTCTCCGGGGAGCTGTTTTTT.

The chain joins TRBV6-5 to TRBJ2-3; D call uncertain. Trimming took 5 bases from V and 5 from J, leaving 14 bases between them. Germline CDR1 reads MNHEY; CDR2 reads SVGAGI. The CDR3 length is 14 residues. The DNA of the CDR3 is TGTGCCAGCAGTCACCCAGGCACGGGAGATACGCAGTATTTT. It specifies CASSHPGTGDTQYF.

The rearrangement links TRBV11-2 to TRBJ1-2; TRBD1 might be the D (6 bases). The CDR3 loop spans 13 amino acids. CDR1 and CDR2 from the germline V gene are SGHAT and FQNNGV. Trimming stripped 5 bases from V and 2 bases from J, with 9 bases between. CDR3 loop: CASSPGQNYGYTF. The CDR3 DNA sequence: TGTGCCAGCAGCCCCGGACAGAACTATGGCTACACCTTC.

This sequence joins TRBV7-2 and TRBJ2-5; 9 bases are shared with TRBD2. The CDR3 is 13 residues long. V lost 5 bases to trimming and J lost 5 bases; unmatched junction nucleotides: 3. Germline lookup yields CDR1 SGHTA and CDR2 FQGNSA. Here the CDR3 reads CASSTRGGETQYF. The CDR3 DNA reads TGTGCCAGCAGCACGCGGGGGGGTGAGACCCAGTACTTC.

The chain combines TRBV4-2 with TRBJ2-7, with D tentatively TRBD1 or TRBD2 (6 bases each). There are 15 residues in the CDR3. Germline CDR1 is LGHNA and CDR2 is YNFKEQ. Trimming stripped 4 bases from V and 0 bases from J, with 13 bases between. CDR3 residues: CASSRVEGGSYEQYF. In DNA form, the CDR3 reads TGTGCCAGCAGCCGAGTTGAGGGGGGCTCCTACGAGCAGTACTTC.

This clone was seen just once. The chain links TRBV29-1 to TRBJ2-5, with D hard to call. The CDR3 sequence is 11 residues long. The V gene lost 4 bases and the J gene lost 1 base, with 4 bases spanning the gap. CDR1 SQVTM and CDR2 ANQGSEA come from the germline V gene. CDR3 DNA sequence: TGCAGCGTTGTTCCCCAAGAGACCCAGTACTTC. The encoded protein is CSVVPQETQYF.

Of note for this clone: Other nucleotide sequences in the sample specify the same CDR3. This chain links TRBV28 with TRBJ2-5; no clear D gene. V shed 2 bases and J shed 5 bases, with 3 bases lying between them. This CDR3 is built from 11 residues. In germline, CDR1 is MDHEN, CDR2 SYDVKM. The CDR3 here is CASSLRETQYF. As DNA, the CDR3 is TGTGCCAGCAGTTTAAGGGAGACCCAGTACTTC.

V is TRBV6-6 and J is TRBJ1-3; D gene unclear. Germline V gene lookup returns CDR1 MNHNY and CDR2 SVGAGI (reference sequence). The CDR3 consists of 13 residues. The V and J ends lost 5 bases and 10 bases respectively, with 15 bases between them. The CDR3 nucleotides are TGTGCCAGCAGTGAGTTCCCCGGGAGGACCATATATTTT. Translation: CASSEFPGRTIYF.

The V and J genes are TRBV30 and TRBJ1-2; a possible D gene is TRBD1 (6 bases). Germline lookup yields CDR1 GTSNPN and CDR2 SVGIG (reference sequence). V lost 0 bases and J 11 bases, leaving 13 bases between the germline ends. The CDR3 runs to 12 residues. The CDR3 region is CAWSVNRARYTF. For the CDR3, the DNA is TGTGCCTGGAGTGTAAACAGGGCGAGATACACCTTC.

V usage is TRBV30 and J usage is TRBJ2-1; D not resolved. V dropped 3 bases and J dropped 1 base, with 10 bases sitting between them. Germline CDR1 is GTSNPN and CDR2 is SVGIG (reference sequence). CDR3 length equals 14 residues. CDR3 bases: TGTGCCTGGAGAAAACCTACATCCTACAATGAGCAGTTCTTC. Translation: CAWRKPTSYNEQFF.

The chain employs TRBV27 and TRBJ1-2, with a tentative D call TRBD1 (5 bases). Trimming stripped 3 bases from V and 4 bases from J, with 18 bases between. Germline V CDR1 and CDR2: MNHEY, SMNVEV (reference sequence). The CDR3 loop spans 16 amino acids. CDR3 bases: TGTGCCAGCAGTTTTTCCCGACCGGGACGGCTCTATGGCTACACCTTC. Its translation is CASSFSRPGRLYGYTF.

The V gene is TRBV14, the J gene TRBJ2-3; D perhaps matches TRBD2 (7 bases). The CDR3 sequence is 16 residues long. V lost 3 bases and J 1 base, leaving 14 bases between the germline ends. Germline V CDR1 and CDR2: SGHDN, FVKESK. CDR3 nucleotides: TGTGCCAGCAGCCACACGGGGGGCCGGGGCACAGATACGCAGTATTTT. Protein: CASSHTGGRGTDTQYF. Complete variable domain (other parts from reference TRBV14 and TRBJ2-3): EAGVTQFPSHSVIEKGQTVTLRCDPISGHDNLYWYRRVMGKEIKFLLHFVKESKQDESGMPNNRFLAERTGGTYSTLKVQPAELEDSGVYFCASSHTGGRGTDTQYFGPGTRLTVL.

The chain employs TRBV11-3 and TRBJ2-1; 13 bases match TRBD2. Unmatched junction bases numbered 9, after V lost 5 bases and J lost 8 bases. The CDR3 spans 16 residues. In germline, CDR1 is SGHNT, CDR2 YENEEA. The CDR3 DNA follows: TGTGCCAGCAGCCCAGAGGGACTAGCGGGGAGAGATGAGCAGTTCTTC. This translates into CASSPEGLAGRDEQFF.

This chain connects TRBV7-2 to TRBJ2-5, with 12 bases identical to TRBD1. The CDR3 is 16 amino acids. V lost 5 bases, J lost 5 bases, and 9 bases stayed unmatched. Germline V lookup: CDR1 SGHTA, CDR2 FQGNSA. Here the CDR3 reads CASSPTGTGGTETQYF. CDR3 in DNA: TGTGCCAGCAGCCCCACCGGGACAGGGGGCACGGAGACCCAGTACTTC.

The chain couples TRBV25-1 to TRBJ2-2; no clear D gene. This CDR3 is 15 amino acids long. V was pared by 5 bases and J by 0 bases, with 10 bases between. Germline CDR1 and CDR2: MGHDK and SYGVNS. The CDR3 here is CASSSIDANTGELFF. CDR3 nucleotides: TGTGCCAGCAGTTCTATAGACGCGAACACCGGGGAGCTGTTTTTT.

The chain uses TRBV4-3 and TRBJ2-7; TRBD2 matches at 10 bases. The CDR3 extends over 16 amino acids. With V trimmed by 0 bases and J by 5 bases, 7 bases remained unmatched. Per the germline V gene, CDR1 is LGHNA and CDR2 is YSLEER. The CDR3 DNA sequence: TGCGCCAGCAGCCAAGAGGAAGGACTAGCGGCCCACGAGCAGTACTTC. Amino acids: CASSQEEGLAAHEQYF.

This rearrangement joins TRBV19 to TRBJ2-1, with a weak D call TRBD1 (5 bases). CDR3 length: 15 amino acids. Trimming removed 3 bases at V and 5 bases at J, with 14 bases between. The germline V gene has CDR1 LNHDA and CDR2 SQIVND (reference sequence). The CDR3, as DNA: TGTGCCAGTAGTATGGACCGGACACCCAACAATGAGCAGTTCTTC. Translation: CASSMDRTPNNEQFF.

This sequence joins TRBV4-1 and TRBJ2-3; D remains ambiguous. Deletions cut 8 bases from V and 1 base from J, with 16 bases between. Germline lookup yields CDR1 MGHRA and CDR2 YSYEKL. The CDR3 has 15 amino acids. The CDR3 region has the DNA TGCGCCAGCCGCCCGCACGGCCTCGGCACAGATACGCAGTATTTT. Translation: CASRPHGLGTDTQYF.

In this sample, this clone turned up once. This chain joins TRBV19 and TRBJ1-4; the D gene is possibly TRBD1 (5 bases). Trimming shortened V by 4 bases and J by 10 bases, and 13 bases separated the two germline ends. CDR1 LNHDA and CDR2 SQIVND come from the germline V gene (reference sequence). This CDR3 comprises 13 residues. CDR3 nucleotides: TGTGCCAGTAGTACCTCGGGGCGCGGAAAACTGTTTTTT. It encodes CASSTSGRGKLFF. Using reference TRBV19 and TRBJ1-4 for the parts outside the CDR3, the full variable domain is DGGITQSPKYLFRKEGQNVTLSCEQNLNHDAMYWYRQDPGQGLRLIYYSQIVNDFQKGDIAEGYSVSREKKESFPLTVTSAQKNPTAFYLCASSTSGRGKLFFGSGTQLSVL.

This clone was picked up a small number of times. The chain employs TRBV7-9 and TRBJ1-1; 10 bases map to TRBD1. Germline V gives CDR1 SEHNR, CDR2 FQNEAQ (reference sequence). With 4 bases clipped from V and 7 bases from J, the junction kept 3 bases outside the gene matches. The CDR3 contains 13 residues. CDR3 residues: CASSWDRGIEAFF. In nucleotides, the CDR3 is TGTGCCAGCAGCTGGGACAGGGGTATTGAAGCTTTCTTT. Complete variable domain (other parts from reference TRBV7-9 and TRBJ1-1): DTGVSQNPRHKITKRGQNVTFRCDPISEHNRLYWYRQTLGQGPEFLTYFQNEAQLEKSRLLSDRFSAERPKGSFSTLEIQRTEQGDSAMYLCASSWDRGIEAFFGQGTRLTVV.

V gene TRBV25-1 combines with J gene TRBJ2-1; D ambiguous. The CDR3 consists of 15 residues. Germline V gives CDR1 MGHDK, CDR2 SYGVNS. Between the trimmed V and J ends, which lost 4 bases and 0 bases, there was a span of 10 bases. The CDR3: CASSGQRSSYNEQFF. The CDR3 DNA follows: TGTGCCAGCAGTGGCCAGAGAAGCTCCTACAATGAGCAGTTCTTC.